This T cell receptor beta chain was found in a study of T cell repertoires in cytomegalovirus infection. Looking at the study overall: CMV epitopes in the study were HLA-C-restricted (recently identified) and HLA-B-restricted (well studied). An indication of both CMV infection and matching HLA type came from public TCR beta signatures. Study-wide points: Totalled public TCR beta family frequency picked out people who carried CMV plus the relevant HLA. Ex vivo responses were dominated by HLA-C-restricted CMV-specific TCR beta clonotypes.

V lost 2 bases, J lost 7 bases, and 6 bases stayed unmatched. CDR1 and CDR2 from the germline V gene are SGHRS and YFSETQ. The length of the CDR3 is 14 residues. TCRdb reprocessed the reads with MiXCR, giving one entry per CDR3 protein. The sample yields about 770,000 distinct CDR3 sequences, about 27% seen once. About this clonotype: Its antigen is still unknown.

The material was cultured CD8+ T cells from PBMCs, obtained from culture after CMV antigen stimulation. This sequence joins TRBV5-1 and TRBJ1-2; 9 positions agree with TRBD1. The sequence was collected from a human donor in good health (CMV status not recorded). Some clones in this sample may be carry-over from other donors' samples. In DNA, the CDR3 is TGCGCCAGCAGCTTAGGGACAGGGAATCGTGGCTACACCTTC. Translating gives CASSLGTGNRGYTF.